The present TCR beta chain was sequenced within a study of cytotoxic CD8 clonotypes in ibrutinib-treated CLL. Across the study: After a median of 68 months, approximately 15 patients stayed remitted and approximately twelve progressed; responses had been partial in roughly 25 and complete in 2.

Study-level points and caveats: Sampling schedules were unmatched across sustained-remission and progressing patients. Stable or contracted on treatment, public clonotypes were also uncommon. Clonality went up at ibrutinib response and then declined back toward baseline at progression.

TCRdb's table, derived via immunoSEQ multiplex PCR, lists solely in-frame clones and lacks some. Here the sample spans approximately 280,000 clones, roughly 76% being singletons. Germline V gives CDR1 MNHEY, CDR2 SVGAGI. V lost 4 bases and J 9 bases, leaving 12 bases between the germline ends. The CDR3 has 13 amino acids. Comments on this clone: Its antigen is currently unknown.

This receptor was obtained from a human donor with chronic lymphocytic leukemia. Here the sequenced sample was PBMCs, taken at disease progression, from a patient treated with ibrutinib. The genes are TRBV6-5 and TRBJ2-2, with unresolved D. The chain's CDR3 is CASSSNPYRELFF. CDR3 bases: TGTGCCAGCAGTTCGAACCCCTATCGGGAGCTGTTTTTT.